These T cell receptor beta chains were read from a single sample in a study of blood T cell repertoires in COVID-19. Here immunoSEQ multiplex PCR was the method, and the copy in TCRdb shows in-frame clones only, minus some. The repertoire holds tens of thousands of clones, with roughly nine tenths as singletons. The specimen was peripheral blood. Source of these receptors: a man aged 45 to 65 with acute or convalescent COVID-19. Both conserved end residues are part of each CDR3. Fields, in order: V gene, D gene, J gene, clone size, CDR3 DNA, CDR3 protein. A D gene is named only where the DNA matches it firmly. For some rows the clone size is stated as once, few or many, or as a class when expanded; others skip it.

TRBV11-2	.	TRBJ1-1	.	TGTGCCAGCGGTCACGGGGGGGTGAGCACTGAAGCTTTCTTT	CASGHGGVSTEAFF
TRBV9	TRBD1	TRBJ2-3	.	TGTGCCAGCAGTTCGGGACAGGGAGGAGATACGCAGTATTTT	CASSSGQGGDTQYF
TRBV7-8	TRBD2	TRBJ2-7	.	TGTGCCAGCAGCTTAGTTCTAGCGGATTACGAGCAGTACTTC	CASSLVLADYEQYF
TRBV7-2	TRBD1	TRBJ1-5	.	TGTGCCAGCAGTTCGACAGGGGGGTATCAGCCCCAGCATTTT	CASSSTGGYQPQHF
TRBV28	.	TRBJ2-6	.	TGTGCCAGCGCGGCAGCCACCGATATCTCTGGGGCCAACGTCCTGACTTTC	CASAAATDISGANVLTF
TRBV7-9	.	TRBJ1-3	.	TGTGCCAGCTCGCCCAGTGGAAACACCATATATTTT	CASSPSGNTIYF
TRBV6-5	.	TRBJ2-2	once	TGTGCCAGCAGGCCGGGACAGAACACCGGGGAGCTGTTTTTT	CASRPGQNTGELFF
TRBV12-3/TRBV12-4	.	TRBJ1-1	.	TGTGCCAGCAGTCATACAGGGAGGGCAGCTTTCTTT	CASSHTGRAAFF
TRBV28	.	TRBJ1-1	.	TGTGCCAGCAGCCCTTACAGGGTAACAACTGAAGCTTTCTTT	CASSPYRVTTEAFF
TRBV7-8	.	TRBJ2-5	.	TGTGCCAGCAGCTTAGTGGGGGCGCAAGAGACCCAGTACTTC	CASSLVGAQETQYF
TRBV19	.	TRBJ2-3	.	TGTGCCAGTAGTATTCAAGATACGCAGTATTTT	CASSIQDTQYF
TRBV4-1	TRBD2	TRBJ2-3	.	TGCGCCAGCAGCGCTCAAGTCCGGGGGGGCACAGATACGCAGTATTTT	CASSAQVRGGTDTQYF
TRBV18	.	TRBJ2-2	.	TGTGCCAGCTCACCACTTACAAACGCCAACACCGGGGAGCTGTTTTTT	CASSPLTNANTGELFF
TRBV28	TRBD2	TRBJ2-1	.	TGTGCCAGCAGTCTACTTGCTAGCGGGGAAATATTCGACTACAATGAGCAGTTCTTC	CASSLLASGEIFDYNEQFF